Sequencing of this T cell receptor (beta chain) was carried out in a study of CD8 T cells in Susac syndrome. This clonotype showed up just once. RNA totalling about 0.45 to 1 ug underwent reverse transcription with random hexamers. Via MiXCR, TCRdb re-called the immunoSEQ multiplex PCR reads, giving one row per CDR3 protein. The sample has about 210,000 distinct CDR3 sequences, 95% seen once. FACS was used to enrich TEMRA cells, whereas the CD8+ and CD4+ T cells were obtained by negative isolation. V gave up 4 bases and J gave up 5 bases; unmatched junction bases: 6. The CDR3 contains 16 residues. From germline, CDR1 is KGHDR and CDR2 SFDVKD.

The sequenced material came from CD4+ T cells from PBMCs. The receptor was isolated from a human donor with multiple sclerosis. The rearrangement joins TRBV24-1 to TRBJ2-1, with 11 bases that match TRBD1. For the CDR3, the DNA is TGTGCCACCAGTGAGACGGGACAGGGGGAGGACAATGAGCAGTTCTTC. The encoded protein is CATSETGQGEDNEQFF.